These 32 T cell receptor beta chains were all obtained from the same sample, sequenced in a study of blood T cells in healthy people across ages. Using a J-beta primer mix together with a sample-barcoded 5' primer, a second PCR was run for about 7 to 12 cycles. MiXCR, run by TCRdb on the 5' RACE reads, gives a single entry per CDR3 protein. The top ten clones hold approximately 20% of a sample with hundreds of thousands of distinct CDR3 sequences, over 45% of them seen once. The specimen sequenced was blood. All receptors come from a man aged 25-45 years in good health.

V usage is TRBV6-5 and J usage is TRBJ2-7; D remains ambiguous. The CDR3 sequence is 14 residues long. Germline V gene sequence: CDR1 MNHEY, CDR2 SVGAGI. Between the trimmed V and J ends, which lost 0 bases and 4 bases, there was a span of 10 bases. The CDR3 DNA follows: TGTGCCAGCAGTTACTCTGGTGGGTCTTACGAGCAGTACTTC. Protein: CASSYSGGSYEQYF.

The gene calls are TRBV2 and TRBJ2-7; D not resolved. Germline V gene lookup returns CDR1 SNHLY and CDR2 FYNNEI. This CDR3 spans 11 amino acids. V was clipped by 5 bases and J by 6 bases, with 8 bases between them. CDR3 protein: CASSPNGEQYF. DNA of the CDR3: TGTGCCAGCAGTCCAAACGGCGAGCAGTACTTC.

The J gene is TRBJ2-1, the V gene TRBV3-1; 13 nucleotides match TRBD2. The V segment lost 4 bases and the J segment 10 bases; nucleotides outside the gene matches: 7. CDR3 length: 15 residues. CDR1 and CDR2 from the germline V gene are LGHDT and YNNKEL (reference sequence). Here the CDR3 reads CASSPTSGGAYEQFF. The CDR3 region has the DNA TGTGCCAGCAGCCCTACTAGCGGGGGGGCTTACGAGCAGTTCTTC.

There are a few counts of this clonotype. This chain links TRBV4-2 with TRBJ2-7; 11 bases agree with TRBD2. The ends lost 4 bases at V and 10 bases at J; junction bases unmatched: 12. Germline V gives CDR1 LGHNA, CDR2 YNFKEQ. The CDR3 has 15 amino acids. The CDR3 reads CASSRTSGPRAQQYF. CDR3 sequence (DNA): TGTGCCAGCAGCCGGACTAGCGGGCCACGAGCCCAACAGTACTTC.

The chain joins TRBV30 to TRBJ2-7, with D maybe TRBD2 (6 bases). CDR3 size: 15 residues. Trimming left V 4 bases short and J 7 bases short, with 23 bases between. Germline CDR1 and CDR2: GTSNPN and SVGIG (reference sequence). The CDR3 bases are TGTGCCTGGAACGTTGGCCAGGCCGTCGGGGGAGAGCAGTACTTC. Its translation is CAWNVGQAVGGEQYF.

J is TRBJ1-5 and V is TRBV6-2 or TRBV6-3; TRBD1 might be the D (6 bases). This CDR3 has 16 residues. V was pared by 0 bases and J by 3 bases, with 12 bases between. Germline values: CDR1 MNHEY, CDR2 SVGEGT. CDR3 sequence reads: CASSYSRNRANQPQHF. The CDR3 DNA reads TGTGCCAGCAGTTACTCGAGGAACAGGGCCAATCAGCCCCAGCATTTT.

V gene TRBV10-3 combines with J gene TRBJ2-5; D is possibly TRBD1 or TRBD2 (6 bases each). The V gene lost 10 bases and the J gene lost 5 bases, with 11 bases spanning the gap. Germline-derived CDR1 and CDR2 are ENHRY and SYGVKD. The CDR3 extends over 11 amino acids. In DNA, the CDR3 is TGTGCCACCAGAGGGGGGGAGACCCAGTACTTC. The encoded protein is CATRGGETQYF.

The J gene is TRBJ2-7, the V gene TRBV6-2 or TRBV6-3, with D tentatively TRBD1 (7 bases). The V and J ends lost 6 bases and 2 bases respectively, with 14 bases between them. Germline loops: CDR1 MNHEY, CDR2 SVGEGT. This CDR3 has 14 residues. CDR3 amino acids: CASSPQGRTYEQYF. The CDR3 DNA is TGTGCCAGCAGCCCACAGGGGAGGACCTACGAGCAGTACTTC.

The chain recombines TRBV7-9 with TRBJ1-2; 9 bases line up with TRBD1. Trimming cost V 2 bases and J 6 bases; bases outside gene matches: 7. Germline CDR1 is SEHNR and CDR2 is FQNEAQ (reference sequence). This CDR3 spans 15 amino acids. The CDR3 reads CASSLFIQGADGYTF. The CDR3 DNA reads as TGTGCCAGCAGCTTATTCATACAGGGGGCGGATGGCTACACCTTC.

This clonotype has only a few counts. Possible read error: a much larger clone is one base away. The CDR3 is CASSAQGNEQFF. CDR3 DNA: TGTGCCAGCAGCGCACAGGGGAATGAGCAGTTCTTC. This sequence joins TRBV9 and TRBJ2-1; 7 nucleotides agree with TRBD1. The V and J ends lost 3 bases and 7 bases, in that order; junction bases with no gene match: 1. The germline V gene encodes CDR1 SGDLS and CDR2 YYNGEE. The CDR3 loop spans 12 amino acids.

V gene TRBV3-1 combines with J gene TRBJ2-1; possibly TRBD2 for D (6 bases). The DNA end favors TRBJ2-7, so the J call may be wrong. Germline V lookup: CDR1 LGHDT, CDR2 YNNKEL (reference sequence). The CDR3 is made up of 15 amino acids. The CDR3 loop reads CASSPTAGSYNEQYF. As DNA, the CDR3 is TGTGCCAGCAGCCCCACAGCGGGCTCCTACAATGAGCAGTACTTC.

This clonotype came up many times. The chain carries TRBV20-1 and TRBJ2-7; D may match TRBD1 or TRBD2 (5 bases each). V was trimmed by 7 bases and J by 3 bases, leaving 16 bases between them. The V gene's germline CDR1 is DFQATT and CDR2 SNEGSKA (reference sequence). This CDR3 comprises 13 residues. CDR3 coding DNA: TGCAGTGAATTGGGGGACCTAAGCTACGAGCAGTACTTC. Translation: CSELGDLSYEQYF.

V gene TRBV28 combines with J gene TRBJ2-2; D is unresolved. Per germline, CDR1 MDHEN and CDR2 SYDVKM. Trimming pared 7 bases from V and 6 bases from J, leaving 15 bases between. The CDR3 loop spans 14 amino acids. The CDR3, as DNA: TGTGCCAGCATCCCACATAAAGTGTCCGGGGAGCTGTTTTTT. Translating it yields CASIPHKVSGELFF.

The V gene is TRBV20-1, the J gene TRBJ2-7, with TRBD1 identical over 12 bases. Germline assignment: CDR1 DFQATT and CDR2 SNEGSKA (reference sequence). The ends lost 4 bases at V and 2 bases at J; junction bases unmatched: 3. This CDR3 has 14 residues. For the CDR3, the DNA is TGCAGTGCTACCGGGACAGGGGGCACCTACGAGCAGTACTTC. Translating gives CSATGTGGTYEQYF.

The chain links TRBV20-1 to TRBJ2-5; D is undetermined. This CDR3 is 11 amino acids long. Germline V CDR1 and CDR2: DFQATT, SNEGSKA (reference sequence). V lost 6 bases and J 3 bases, leaving 8 bases between the germline ends. In DNA form, the CDR3 reads TGCAGTGCCGCCGCAAAAGAGACCCAGTACTTC. It yields the protein CSAAAKETQYF.

This chain uses TRBV4-3 with TRBJ2-1; 9 bases are a match to TRBD2. CDR1 and CDR2 (germline): LGHNA, YSLEER. V lost 0 bases and J lost 7; bases outside the gene matches: 4. The CDR3 is made up of 15 amino acids. The CDR3 sequence is CASSQEREGWNEQFF. In nucleotides, the CDR3 is TGCGCCAGCAGCCAAGAGCGGGAGGGATGGAATGAGCAGTTCTTC.

The CDR3 region has the DNA TGTGCCAGCGCCTCTGGGAGCGGCAACAATGAGCAGTTCTTC. Protein sequence: CASASGSGNNEQFF. The genes are TRBV7-3 and TRBJ2-1, with D possibly matching TRBD2 (5 bases). This CDR3 is built from 14 residues. Germline V gene sequence: CDR1 SGHTA, CDR2 FQGTGA. V lost 8 bases and J lost 5, with 16 bases in between.

There are a few counts of this clonotype. J is TRBJ1-6 and V is TRBV2; TRBD1 agrees at 7 bases. The V segment lost 2 bases and the J segment 7 bases; nucleotides outside the gene matches: 8. The CDR3 consists of 16 residues. The germline gives CDR1 SNHLY, CDR2 FYNNEI. CDR3 loop: CASSESGTARNSPLHF. The DNA of the CDR3 is TGTGCCAGCAGTGAATCGGGGACAGCGAGAAATTCACCCCTCCACTTT. Drawing the rest from reference TRBV2 and TRBJ1-6, the complete variable domain is EPEVTQTPSHQVTQMGQEVILRCVPISNHLYFYWYRQILGQKVEFLVSFYNNEISEKSEIFDDQFSVERPDGSNFTLKIRSTKLEDSAMYFCASSESGTARNSPLHFGNGTRLTVT.

This clonotype has a handful of counts. CDR3 region: CASSLSTSGYNEQFF. The DNA of the CDR3 is TGTGCCAGCAGCTTATCGACTAGCGGATACAATGAGCAGTTCTTC. The V gene is TRBV7-2, the J gene TRBJ2-1; TRBD2 aligns across 9 bases. The CDR3 consists of 15 residues. V shed 2 bases and J 4 bases; nucleotides not matched to a gene: 3. Germline V gives CDR1 SGHTA, CDR2 FQGNSA.

The chain has TRBV10-1 and TRBJ1-6; D is undetermined. CDR3 length equals 12 residues. V dropped 1 base and J dropped 8 bases, with 3 bases sitting between them. Germline CDR1 is WNHNN and CDR2 is SYGVQD (reference sequence). For the CDR3, the DNA is TGCGCCAGCAGTGAGTGGGATTCACCCCTCCACTTT. This translates into CASSEWDSPLHF.

A few counts support this clonotype. The rearrangement links TRBV4-2 to TRBJ2-5; the D is unclear. Deletions cut 4 bases from V and 4 bases from J, with 10 bases between. CDR3 length equals 13 residues. Germline-derived CDR1 and CDR2 are LGHNA and YNFKEQ. As DNA, the CDR3 is TGTGCCAGCAGCCCCTCCCCCCGAGAGACCCAGTACTTC. This translates into CASSPSPRETQYF.

With respect to this clonotype: The junction differs from germline at one of its ends, possibly a read error. V gene TRBV29-1 combines with J gene TRBJ2-5, with 8 bases that match TRBD2. The CDR3 spans 15 residues. Germline V gene lookup returns CDR1 SQVTM and CDR2 ANQGSEA. CDR3 amino acids: CSVESGGRRQESQYF. The CDR3 DNA reads TGCAGCGTTGAATCGGGCGGGAGGCGCCAAGAGTCCCAGTACTTC.

V is TRBV12-3 or TRBV12-4 and J is TRBJ1-2; D not resolved. Deletions cut 7 bases from V and 4 bases from J, with 10 bases between. The CDR3 extends over 12 amino acids. This CDR3 reads CASTPWAYGYTF. CDR3 coding DNA: TGTGCCAGCACCCCGTGGGCCTATGGCTACACCTTC.

This clonotype is a singleton in its sample. The V call is TRBV2, the J call TRBJ1-1, with a weak D call TRBD1 (5 bases). CDR3 length: 14 residues. The germline V gene encodes CDR1 SNHLY and CDR2 FYNNEI. V gave up 0 bases and J gave up 6 bases, with 11 bases separating them. The CDR3 coding sequence is TGTGCCAGCAGTGAAGCGTGGGGGAGGCCTGAAGCTTTCTTT. Amino acids: CASSEAWGRPEAFF.

This chain connects TRBV12-3 or TRBV12-4 to TRBJ2-4; maybe TRBD1 (6 bases). Gene TRBJ2-7 matches the end of the DNA better, so the J call may be wrong. This CDR3 region has 14 residues. CDR3 nucleotides: TGTGCCAGCAGCCTGACAACGGACAGATACGAGCAGTACTTC. It translates to CASSLTTDRYEQYF.

This clonotype has a count of ten or more. The genes are TRBV6-5 and TRBJ2-4, with a tentative D call TRBD2 (8 bases). Germline V gene lookup returns CDR1 MNHEY and CDR2 SVGAGI. This CDR3 comprises 13 residues. In nucleotides, the CDR3 is TGTGTCACCGGGGGGGGACAGAAAAACATTCAGTACTTC. It specifies CVTGGGQKNIQYF.

This rearrangement joins TRBV20-1 to TRBJ2-5; the D gene could be TRBD1 or TRBD2 (5 bases each). Trimming cost V 1 base and J 11 bases, with 20 bases left between them. The CDR3 consists of 14 residues. Germline-derived CDR1 and CDR2 are DFQATT and SNEGSKA (reference sequence). The CDR3 loop reads CSARGGPFYNEQYF. The DNA of the CDR3 is TGCAGTGCTAGAGGGGGACCCTTCTACAATGAGCAGTACTTC.

This clonotype was found a few times. The CDR3 bases are TGTGCCAGCAGTGATGGGGACCCGGGGCAGTTCTTC. This encodes CASSDGDPGQFF. V and J are TRBV6-1 and TRBJ2-1; D possibly uses TRBD1 or TRBD2 (5 bases each). Trimming shortened V by 3 bases and J by 12 bases, and 12 bases separated the two germline ends. Germline loops: CDR1 MNHNS, CDR2 SASEGT. This CDR3 has 12 amino acids.

J is TRBJ1-1 and V is TRBV6-5; D not resolved. V lost 6 bases to trimming and J lost 1 base, with 12 bases between them. CDR3 size: 14 residues. The germline gives CDR1 MNHEY, CDR2 SVGAGI. DNA of the CDR3: TGTGCCAGCAGCCAGACCGGGCCGAACACTGAAGCTTTCTTT. Protein product: CASSQTGPNTEAFF.

This chain connects TRBV24-1 to TRBJ2-1; the D is unclear. The germline CDR1 and CDR2 sequences are KGHDR and SFDVKD. This CDR3 has 14 amino acids. Trimming removed 6 bases at V and 5 bases at J, with 13 bases between. The CDR3 sequence is CATSWSNANNEQFF. For the CDR3, the DNA is TGTGCCACCAGTTGGTCCAATGCGAACAATGAGCAGTTCTTC.

This sequence joins TRBV12-3 or TRBV12-4 and TRBJ1-1; 8 nucleotides align to TRBD1. V lost 3 bases and J lost 4; bases outside the gene matches: 13. The CDR3 contains 17 residues. In DNA, the CDR3 is TGTGCCAGCAGTTTTGGGGGGTCCGGGACAGGCTCCACTGAAGCTTTCTTT. It codes for CASSFGGSGTGSTEAFF.

The chain is built from TRBV4-1 and TRBJ2-7, with a weak D call TRBD1 (6 bases). Between the trimmed V and J ends, which lost 3 bases and 7 bases, there was a span of 13 bases. Germline CDR1 is MGHRA and CDR2 is YSYEKL. The CDR3 is made up of 13 amino acids. The CDR3: CASSHQQGQEQYF. DNA for the CDR3: TGCGCCAGCAGCCACCAACAGGGTCAAGAGCAGTACTTC.